The 28 T cell receptor beta chains in this list originate from one sample, sequenced in a study of cytomegalovirus exposure and HLA in healthy donors. Primers: 60 Vbeta forward and 13 Jbeta reverse. Here immunoSEQ multiplex PCR was the method, and the copy in TCRdb shows in-frame clones only, minus some. The sample has around 200,000 clones, 75% to 90% seen once; the top ten hold 0.65% to 0.75%. Input material: PBMCs. These receptors were collected from a boy between 10 and 17 years old in good health and CMV-seronegative.

This chain uses TRBV6-5 with TRBJ1-1; a weak D match, TRBD1 (6 bases). The CDR3 runs to 15 residues. V was trimmed by 8 bases and J by 2 bases, leaving 18 bases between them. Germline assignment: CDR1 MNHEY and CDR2 SVGAGI. The chain's CDR3 is CASFFPTGINTEAFF. The DNA for the CDR3 is TGTGCCAGCTTCTTCCCAACAGGGATAAACACTGAAGCTTTCTTT.

The V gene is TRBV15, the J gene TRBJ1-5; D is ambiguous. The germline V gene has CDR1 LNHNV and CDR2 YYDKDF (reference sequence). This CDR3 comprises 13 residues. V was trimmed by 4 bases and J by 4 bases, leaving 8 bases between them. CDR3 bases: TGTGCCACCAGCATATCCCAGAATCAGCCCCAGCATTTT. This gives the protein CATSISQNQPQHF.

The genes are TRBV18 and TRBJ1-6; 7 bases map to TRBD1. Per the germline V gene, CDR1 is KGHSH and CDR2 is LQKENI. CDR3 size: 15 residues. The J segment lost 5 bases and the V segment lost 4 bases, leaving 5 bases of the junction unmatched. The CDR3 sequence is CASSLTGADNSPLHF. DNA for the CDR3: TGTGCCAGCTCACTTACAGGGGCTGATAATTCACCCCTCCACTTT.

The chain recombines TRBV29-1 with TRBJ2-7; a weak D match, TRBD1 (5 bases). This CDR3 comprises 14 residues. V was trimmed by 4 bases and J by 0 bases, leaving 13 bases between them. The germline gives CDR1 SQVTM, CDR2 ANQGSEA. As DNA, the CDR3 is TGCAGCGTTGGTACCGCCAGGGACTCCTACGAGCAGTACTTC. Its protein product is CSVGTARDSYEQYF.

V is TRBV19 and J is TRBJ2-5; 7 nucleotides match TRBD1. This CDR3 is built from 14 residues. CDR1 and CDR2 from the germline V gene are LNHDA and SQIVND (reference sequence). Trimming cost V 4 bases and J 1 base; bases outside gene matches: 3. Here the CDR3 reads CASSTRDSQETQYF. The CDR3 DNA reads as TGTGCCAGTAGTACCCGGGACAGCCAAGAGACCCAGTACTTC.

This chain connects TRBV4-1 to TRBJ1-2; 7 positions agree with TRBD1. This CDR3 is built from 14 residues. The germline V gene encodes CDR1 MGHRA and CDR2 YSYEKL. The V gene end was trimmed by 5 bases and the J gene end by 7 bases; junction bases not matched to a gene: 10. CDR3 region: CASSFQTGSGGYTF. CDR3 nucleotide sequence: TGCGCCAGCAGCTTCCAGACAGGGAGCGGTGGCTACACCTTC.

This rearrangement joins TRBV4-1 to TRBJ2-1; D is uncertain. The CDR3 contains 16 residues. The germline gives CDR1 MGHRA, CDR2 YSYEKL. Between the trimmed V and J ends, which lost 1 base and 5 bases, there was a span of 15 bases. The CDR3 sequence: CASSQVSTKQDNEQFF. The CDR3 DNA sequence: TGCGCCAGCAGCCAAGTTTCAACAAAACAAGACAATGAGCAGTTCTTC.

The V call is TRBV19, the J call TRBJ2-3; D is undetermined. The germline V and J ends were trimmed by 7 bases and 4 bases, with 12 bases remaining between them. This CDR3 spans 13 amino acids. Germline CDR1 is LNHDA and CDR2 is SQIVND (reference sequence). The CDR3 spells CASTTDWSDTQYF. The CDR3 coding sequence is TGTGCCAGTACTACCGACTGGTCAGATACGCAGTATTTT.

This sequence joins TRBV29-1 and TRBJ1-2; unclear D gene. The CDR3 is 11 residues long. Per the germline V gene, CDR1 is SQVTM and CDR2 is ANQGSEA. The V end was cut by 1 base, the J end by 14 bases, with 14 bases between. DNA of the CDR3: TGCAGCGTTGAAGGAGGAGGTAGAACGACCTTC. This codes for CSVEGGGRTTF.

This clone was recorded a few times. V and J are TRBV14 and TRBJ1-1, with D possibly matching TRBD1 (5 bases). V lost 5 bases to trimming and J lost 2 bases, with 9 bases between them. The germline CDR1 and CDR2 sequences are SGHDN and FVKESK. This CDR3 has 13 amino acids. CDR3 in amino acids: CASSWGVNTEAFF. CDR3 coding DNA: TGTGCCAGCAGCTGGGGGGTAAACACTGAAGCTTTCTTT.

The rearrangement uses TRBV5-4 and TRBJ1-6; 9 bases match TRBD1. This CDR3 comprises 16 residues. Per germline, CDR1 SGHNT and CDR2 YYREEE (reference sequence). V lost 3 bases and J lost 4; bases outside the gene matches: 5. The DNA of the CDR3 is TGTGCCAGCAGCTGGGACAGGGAAGCATATAATTCACCCCTCCACTTT. Its translation is CASSWDREAYNSPLHF.

The chain combines TRBV10-3 with TRBJ2-3, with TRBD2 identical over 10 bases. The CDR3 covers 14 residues. The ends lost 9 bases at V and 0 bases at J; junction bases unmatched: 3. CDR1 is ENHRY, CDR2 SYGVKD, per germline. CDR3 sequence reads: CAIKTSGSTDTQYF. CDR3 sequence (DNA): TGTGCCATTAAGACTAGCGGGAGCACAGATACGCAGTATTTT.

This clone was detected a few times. V gene TRBV2 combines with J gene TRBJ2-3, with D possibly matching TRBD2 (6 bases). Looked up from germline, CDR1 is SNHLY and CDR2 is FYNNEI. The CDR3 has 13 amino acids. Trimming stripped 10 bases from V and 0 bases from J, with 11 bases between. CDR3 amino acids: CAISSASTDTQYF. The CDR3 DNA reads as TGTGCCATCTCTAGCGCGAGCACAGATACGCAGTATTTT.

About this clone: The junction shows a germline mismatch at one end, possibly a read error. The CDR3 DNA reads TGTGCTAGCAGTGGAGCAGGGGCCTCTGGGGCCAACGTCCTGACTTTC. This gives the protein CASSGAGASGANVLTF. The chain combines TRBV2 with TRBJ2-6; D is possibly TRBD1 (6 bases). CDR1 is SNHLY, CDR2 FYNNEI, per germline. The CDR3 extends over 16 amino acids.

This chain joins TRBV7-9 and TRBJ2-7; weak D call: TRBD1 (6 bases). This CDR3 is 16 amino acids long. Germline loops: CDR1 SEHNR, CDR2 FQNEAQ (reference sequence). Trimming left V 1 base short and J 4 bases short, with 17 bases between. This CDR3 is CASSLVLGATMYEQYF. The CDR3 nucleotides read TGTGCCAGCAGCTTAGTGCTGGGGGCAACTATGTACGAGCAGTACTTC.

This chain uses TRBV30 with TRBJ2-7; 8 bases are a match to TRBD1. CDR1 is GTSNPN and CDR2 is SVGIG in the germline V gene (reference sequence). J lost 4 bases, V lost 3 bases, and 14 bases had no gene match. The CDR3 spans 16 residues. The CDR3 DNA reads TGTGCCTGGAGATGGATAGGAGGACAGGGTCTATACGAGCAGTACTTC. Protein product: CAWRWIGGQGLYEQYF.

The V call is TRBV11-2, the J call TRBJ1-6, with TRBD1 matching 8 bases. CDR3 length equals 15 residues. Germline values: CDR1 SGHAT, CDR2 FQNNGV. The ends lost 5 bases at V and 5 bases at J; junction bases unmatched: 5. CDR3 region: CASSEQGGDNSPLHF. DNA for the CDR3: TGTGCCAGCAGCGAACAGGGGGGAGATAATTCACCCCTCCACTTT.

This clone was recorded a few times. The chain uses TRBV19 and TRBJ2-7; no definite D call. The germline CDR1 and CDR2 sequences are LNHDA and SQIVND (reference sequence). This CDR3 spans 12 amino acids. Trimming cost V 5 bases and J 5 bases, with 10 bases left between them. CDR3 residues: CASSRSTHEQYF. The CDR3 coding sequence is TGTGCCAGTAGTCGCAGTACCCACGAGCAGTACTTC. The full variable domain, its missing parts supplied by reference TRBV19 and TRBJ2-7, is DGGITQSPKYLFRKEGQNVTLSCEQNLNHDAMYWYRQDPGQGLRLIYYSQIVNDFQKGDIAEGYSVSREKKESFPLTVTSAQKNPTAFYLCASSRSTHEQYFGPGTRLTVT.

This chain joins TRBV11-3 and TRBJ1-1; D unclear. Trimming left V 1 base short and J 0 bases short, with 12 bases between. Germline loops: CDR1 SGHNT, CDR2 YENEEA. The CDR3 has 16 residues. The CDR3 protein is CASSLGPASMNTEAFF. For the CDR3, the DNA is TGTGCCAGCAGCTTAGGGCCAGCTAGTATGAACACTGAAGCTTTCTTT.

The V and J genes are TRBV19 and TRBJ2-3, with D tentatively TRBD2 (7 bases). The CDR3 runs 15 residues. In germline, CDR1 is LNHDA, CDR2 SQIVND (reference sequence). The V end lost 5 bases, the J end lost 1 base, and 13 bases lay between the germline ends. The CDR3: CASSGGARGTDTQYF. For the CDR3, the DNA is TGTGCCAGTAGTGGGGGGGCCCGCGGCACAGATACGCAGTATTTT.

This chain links TRBV9 with TRBJ1-4; tentatively, D is TRBD1 (6 bases). CDR3 length equals 16 residues. Germline V gene data show CDR1 as SGDLS and CDR2 as YYNGEE. The V end lost 3 bases, the J end lost 11 bases, and 23 bases lay between the germline ends. The CDR3 nucleotides read TGTGCCAGCAGCGCTGGATCCGGGACACGAGCCGGTAAACTGTTTTTT. Encoded protein: CASSAGSGTRAGKLFF.

This chain joins TRBV7-2 and TRBJ2-7; weak D call: TRBD1 (6 bases). From germline, CDR1 is SGHTA and CDR2 FQGNSA. The CDR3 contains 14 residues. V shed 8 bases and J shed 2 bases, with 16 bases lying between them. CDR3 nucleotides: TGTGCCAGCGCCTGGACAGCCTCAGCCTACGAGCAGTACTTC. Translation gives CASAWTASAYEQYF.

Written as DNA, the CDR3 is TGTGCCAGCAGTCGCGGGCTAGCGGGAGCGAACACCGGGGAGCTGTTTTTT. It specifies CASSRGLAGANTGELFF. The genes are TRBV27 and TRBJ2-2; 10 nucleotides agree with TRBD2. V lost 5 bases, J lost 0 bases, and 6 bases stayed unmatched. The CDR3 has 17 amino acids. The V gene's germline CDR1 is MNHEY and CDR2 SMNVEV (reference sequence).

Of note for this clone: Other DNA sequences of this sample code for an identical CDR3. This chain links TRBV9 with TRBJ2-5; D perhaps matches TRBD1 (5 bases). V lost 0 bases and J lost 1, with 13 bases in between. The CDR3 has 16 residues. Per the germline V gene, CDR1 is SGDLS and CDR2 is YYNGEE. The CDR3 region is CASSVGTGQPQETQYF. CDR3 in DNA: TGTGCCAGCAGCGTAGGAACAGGTCAGCCCCAAGAGACCCAGTACTTC.

The CDR3 nucleotides are TGTGCCAGCAGCCTGGGGCAGGGGGCGCGCGGCTACACCTTC. Translating gives CASSLGQGARGYTF. This chain uses TRBV11-2 with TRBJ1-2; 8 bases are shared with TRBD1. Trimming cost V 5 bases and J 8 bases; bases outside gene matches: 10. Looked up from germline, CDR1 is SGHAT and CDR2 is FQNNGV. The CDR3 consists of 14 residues.

J is TRBJ2-5 and V is TRBV19; 7 nucleotides line up with TRBD2. The CDR3 consists of 15 residues. V was pared by 1 base and J by 2 bases, with 4 bases of the junction left unmatched. Germline V gene sequence: CDR1 LNHDA, CDR2 SQIVND (reference sequence). The CDR3 nucleotides read TGTGCCAGTAGTATAGCGAACGGGGGGCAAGAGACCCAGTACTTC. It specifies CASSIANGGQETQYF.

The chain has TRBV29-1 and TRBJ2-2; perhaps TRBD1 as D (5 bases). This CDR3 has 13 amino acids. The ends were cut back, 7 bases at V and 1 base at J, with 10 bases in the middle. Germline V lookup: CDR1 SQVTM, CDR2 ANQGSEA. This CDR3 is CSGGGQNTGELFF. DNA of the CDR3: TGCAGCGGCGGCGGACAGAACACCGGGGAGCTGTTTTTT.

CDR3 coding DNA: TGCGCCAGCAGCTCGAGACTAGCGGGAGTTTGGGAGACCCAGTACTTC. Translating it yields CASSSRLAGVWETQYF. The rearrangement uses TRBV5-1 and TRBJ2-5; 12 bases map to TRBD2. Germline-derived CDR1 and CDR2 are SGHRS and YFSETQ. The CDR3 length is 16 residues. V shed 3 bases and J 5 bases; nucleotides not matched to a gene: 8.